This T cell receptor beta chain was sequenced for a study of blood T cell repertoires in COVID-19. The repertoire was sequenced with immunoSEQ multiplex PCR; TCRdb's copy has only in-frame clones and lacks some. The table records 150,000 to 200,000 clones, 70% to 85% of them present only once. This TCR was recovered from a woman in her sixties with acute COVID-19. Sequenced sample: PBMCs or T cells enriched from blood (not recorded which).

The CDR3 region is CASSDRLAGTDTQYF. CDR3 sequence (DNA): TGTGCCAGTAGTGACCGACTAGCGGGCACAGATACGCAGTATTTT. The chain combines TRBV19 with TRBJ2-3, with TRBD2 matching 9 bases. Trimming at V came to 5 bases and at J to 1 base, leaving 4 bases not matched to a gene. The CDR3 covers 15 residues. Germline CDR1 LNHDA, CDR2 SQIVND (reference sequence).